This is a list of T cell receptor beta chains from one sample in a study of cytomegalovirus exposure and HLA in healthy donors. This table comes from immunoSEQ multiplex PCR, and its TCRdb copy is limited to in-frame clones, with some not included. The repertoire includes roughly 130,000 clones, just over 65% of them detected once, and 6.5% sits in the top ten. Sequencing was done on a sample of PBMCs. Receptors were obtained from a woman aged 55 to 70 in good health and CMV-seronegative. Each CDR3 is given with its conserved first and last residue. The order of the fields is CDR3 length, D gene, clone size, V gene, J gene, CDR3 protein, CDR3 DNA. A D gene is named only where the DNA matches it firmly. Clone size is shown for a subset of rows, as once, few, many or a class of expanded clone.

>12|NA|NA|TRBV7-8|TRBJ1-2
CASSPQGGGYTF
TGTGCCAGCAGCCCGCAGGGAGGTGGCTACACCTTC
>14|NA|NA|TRBV18|TRBJ1-4
CASSPGQGREKLFF
TGTGCCAGCTCACCGGGGCAGGGGCGTGAAAAACTGTTTTTT
>16|NA|NA|TRBV7-2|TRBJ1-1
CASSSGYLNLDTEAFF
TGTGCCAGCAGCTCAGGATACCTTAATTTGGACACTGAAGCTTTCTTT
>12|NA|NA|TRBV28|TRBJ2-7
CASSLEVYEQYF
TGTGCCAGCAGTCTAGAGGTCTACGAGCAGTACTTC
>15|NA|NA|TRBV25-1|TRBJ1-6
CASSDRVSGNSPLHF
TGTGCCAGCAGTGACAGGGTCTCGGGTAATTCACCCCTCCACTTT
>17|NA|NA|TRBV21-1|TRBJ2-1
CASSSSWRTSVYNEQFF
TGTGCCAGCAGCTCCTCTTGGAGGACTAGCGTCTACAATGAGCAGTTCTTC
>13|NA|NA|TRBV7-9|TRBJ2-3
CASSPSYTDTQYF
TGTGCCAGCAGCCCCTCTTACACAGATACGCAGTATTTT
>17|TRBD1|NA|TRBV5-4|TRBJ2-1
CASSLRTGVIGYNEQFF
TGTGCCAGCAGCTTGAGGACAGGCGTAATCGGGTACAATGAGCAGTTCTTC
>15|TRBD1|NA|TRBV5-8|TRBJ1-5
CASSGGVQGDQPQHF
TGTGCCAGCAGCGGGGGAGTGCAGGGGGATCAGCCCCAGCATTTT
>17|TRBD2|NA|TRBV19|TRBJ2-1
CASSASPGLGSYNEQFF
TGTGCCAGTAGTGCATCACCGGGACTAGGATCCTACAATGAGCAGTTCTTC
>14|NA|once|TRBV4-3|TRBJ2-2
CASSQDIHTGELFF
TGCGCCAGCAGCCAAGATATTCACACCGGGGAGCTGTTCTTT
>15|NA|NA|TRBV7-2|TRBJ2-7
CASSLAPRNSYEQYF
TGTGCCAGCAGCTTAGCCCCGCGGAACTCCTACGAGCAGTACTTC
>13|NA|few|TRBV4-2|TRBJ2-1
CASSSQGNNEQFF
TGTGCCAGCAGCTCACAGGGTAACAATGAGCAGTTCTTC
>14|NA|NA|TRBV7-2|TRBJ1-1
CASSIQGMNTEAFF
TGTGCCAGCAGCATTCAGGGGATGAACACTGAAGCTTTCTTT
>15|TRBD2|NA|TRBV27|TRBJ2-7
CASSPSGWSDYEQYF
TGTGCCAGCAGTCCTAGCGGATGGTCGGACTACGAGCAGTACTTC
>16|NA|few|TRBV7-8|TRBJ2-7
CASSSVPGSTGYEQYF
TGTGCCAGCAGCTCGGTCCCGGGTAGTACCGGCTACGAGCAGTACTTC
>13|TRBD2|NA|TRBV7-2|TRBJ2-3
CASIGLGADTQYF
TGTGCCAGCATCGGACTAGGGGCAGATACGCAGTATTTT
>12|TRBD1|NA|TRBV5-1|TRBJ1-2
CASSHRGDGYTF
TGCGCCAGCAGCCACAGGGGGGATGGCTACACCTTC
>14|TRBD1|NA|TRBV2|TRBJ2-7
CASKPQGASYEQYF
TGTGCCAGCAAACCACAGGGGGCGTCCTACGAGCAGTACTTC
>16|TRBD2|NA|TRBV7-9|TRBJ2-1
CASSLAVGAGYNEQFF
TGTGCCAGCAGCTTAGCGGTGGGAGCGGGGTACAATGAGCAGTTCTTC
>15|NA|NA|TRBV9|TRBJ2-3
CASSVAASGTDTQYF
TGTGCCAGCAGCGTAGCGGCTAGCGGCACAGATACGCAGTATTTT
>13|NA|NA|TRBV7-2|TRBJ1-6
CASSLDRASPLHF
TGTGCCAGCAGCTTAGACAGGGCTTCACCCCTCCACTTT
>12|NA|NA|TRBV19|TRBJ2-2
CASSLFTGELFF
TGTGCCAGTAGTTTATTCACCGGGGAGCTGTTTTTT
>16|TRBD2|NA|TRBV2|TRBJ2-5
CASSPSAGGSSETQYF
TGTGCCAGCAGTCCCTCAGCGGGGGGGAGTTCAGAGACCCAGTACTTC
>16|NA|NA|TRBV5-5|TRBJ2-1
CASFPSGIMGYNEQFF
TGTGCCAGCTTCCCCTCAGGGATAATGGGCTACAATGAGCAGTTCTTC
>18|TRBD1|NA|TRBV6-1|TRBJ2-3
CASSEGRRYRGPTDTQYF
TGTGCCAGCAGTGAAGGCAGGAGATACAGGGGACCCACAGATACGCAGTATTTT
>13|TRBD2|NA|TRBV28|TRBJ2-1
CASRRGSYNEQFF
TGTGCCAGCCGGCGGGGGTCCTACAATGAGCAGTTCTTC
>13|NA|NA|TRBV5-6|TRBJ2-3
CASSLRGTDTQYF
TGTGCCAGCAGCTTGCGGGGCACAGATACGCAGTATTTT
>16|NA|NA|TRBV27|TRBJ2-3
CASRDLRDTGTDTQYF
TGTGCCAGCAGGGATCTCCGGGACACTGGCACAGATACGCAGTATTTT
>17|TRBD2|NA|TRBV7-2|TRBJ2-2
CASSLHMSGGAGGELFF
TGTGCCAGCAGCTTACATATGAGCGGGGGGGCCGGCGGGGAGCTGTTTTTT
>15|NA|NA|TRBV7-2|TRBJ1-6
CASSPRESYNSPLHF
TGTGCCAGCAGCCCCCGGGAAAGCTATAATTCACCCCTCCACTTT
>16|TRBD1|NA|TRBV5-6|TRBJ2-7
CASSGDRDRGAHEQYF
TGTGCCAGCAGCGGAGACCGGGACAGGGGAGCCCACGAGCAGTACTTC
>19|TRBD2|NA|TRBV9|TRBJ2-3
CASSGNPGLAGGLTDTQYF
TGTGCCAGCAGCGGTAATCCGGGACTAGCGGGGGGGCTTACAGATACGCAGTATTTT
>15|NA|few|TRBV15|TRBJ2-7
CATSTRLGQAREQYF
TGTGCCACCAGCACCCGACTAGGACAAGCGCGGGAGCAGTACTTC
>16|TRBD2|NA|TRBV29-1|TRBJ2-3
CSVERGRGGDTDTQYF
TGCAGCGTTGAGCGGGGGCGGGGGGGGGACACAGATACGCAGTATTTT